Listed below are T cell receptor beta chains from one sample, sequenced in a study of blood T cells in healthy people across ages. TCRdb reprocessed the 5' RACE reads via MiXCR and lists one record per CDR3 protein. The sample holds over 700,000 distinct CDR3 sequences, around a quarter seen once. These data were likewise used in another study, on T cells of mothers and their children.

Sequenced sample: blood. The receptors were sampled from a boy aged 5-17 years in good health. The CDR3 runs from the conserved cysteine through the conserved F or W. Fields, in order: CDR3 protein, V gene, clone size, J gene. The size of a clone is reported for some rows only, either as once, few or many, or as a class for expanded clones.

CDR3 protein: CASSLRGELQPQHF
V gene: TRBV4-1
clone size: -
J gene: TRBJ1-5

CDR3 protein: CASSHGTALGPDTQYF
V gene: TRBV5-6
clone size: -
J gene: TRBJ2-3

CDR3 protein: CASSPQGGGVIWYEQYF
V gene: TRBV28
clone size: few
J gene: TRBJ2-7

CDR3 protein: CSARDRILLVEQFF
V gene: TRBV20-1
clone size: -
J gene: TRBJ2-1

CDR3 protein: CASSGLREAEAFF
V gene: TRBV5-1
clone size: -
J gene: TRBJ1-1

CDR3 protein: CASRRQGGKNIQYF
V gene: TRBV6-2/TRBV6-3
clone size: -
J gene: TRBJ2-4

CDR3 protein: CASSPGTSSSPGYYNEQFF
V gene: TRBV12-3/TRBV12-4
clone size: few
J gene: TRBJ2-1

CDR3 protein: CASGRTPSSGNTIYF
V gene: TRBV28
clone size: few
J gene: TRBJ1-3

CDR3 protein: CASSLRWADVLTF
V gene: TRBV7-3
clone size: few
J gene: TRBJ2-6

CDR3 protein: CSVEVGRGTDTQYF
V gene: TRBV29-1
clone size: -
J gene: TRBJ2-3

CDR3 protein: CASSSNPGDSNQPQHF
V gene: TRBV6-6
clone size: -
J gene: TRBJ1-5

CDR3 protein: CSASDPRQGKIEAFF
V gene: TRBV20-1
clone size: -
J gene: TRBJ1-1

CDR3 protein: CAISESIRDGGYTF
V gene: TRBV10-3
clone size: -
J gene: TRBJ1-2

CDR3 protein: CASSSRSYGMNTEAFF
V gene: TRBV13
clone size: -
J gene: TRBJ1-1

CDR3 protein: CASSGTGPLSEQYF
V gene: TRBV7-9
clone size: few
J gene: -

CDR3 protein: CASSLKGTDEKLFF
V gene: TRBV18
clone size: -
J gene: TRBJ1-4

CDR3 protein: CASSHALEREGRETQYF
V gene: TRBV4-1
clone size: -
J gene: TRBJ2-5

CDR3 protein: CASSPARGVKYEQYF
V gene: TRBV12-3/TRBV12-4
clone size: -
J gene: TRBJ2-7

CDR3 protein: CASFGQLYSNQPQHF
V gene: TRBV6-1
clone size: -
J gene: TRBJ1-5

CDR3 protein: CSARAPGPSNQPQHF
V gene: TRBV20-1
clone size: -
J gene: TRBJ1-5

CDR3 protein: CASSLGPSADTQYF
V gene: TRBV12-3/TRBV12-4
clone size: many
J gene: TRBJ2-3

CDR3 protein: CASSLGGTGGYHEQYF
V gene: TRBV5-1
clone size: -
J gene: -

CDR3 protein: CASSPGTSGGYIQYF
V gene: TRBV9
clone size: -
J gene: TRBJ2-4

CDR3 protein: CSARDLWTLGAAGTDTQYF
V gene: TRBV20-1
clone size: few
J gene: TRBJ2-3

CDR3 protein: CASKPSADTQYF
V gene: TRBV6-6
clone size: -
J gene: TRBJ2-3

CDR3 protein: CASSFSWGSFETQYF
V gene: TRBV27
clone size: few
J gene: TRBJ2-5

CDR3 protein: CASSGRLVQETQYF
V gene: TRBV7-8
clone size: -
J gene: TRBJ2-5

CDR3 protein: CSASILRGPKYNEQFF
V gene: TRBV20-1
clone size: -
J gene: TRBJ2-1

CDR3 protein: CATSPRGPSNQPQHF
V gene: TRBV27
clone size: -
J gene: TRBJ1-5

CDR3 protein: CASGTGYEQYF
V gene: TRBV12-3/TRBV12-4
clone size: -
J gene: TRBJ2-7

CDR3 protein: CASSVARGPNTGELFF
V gene: TRBV6-1
clone size: -
J gene: TRBJ2-2

CDR3 protein: CASSQAGTGSSYEQYF
V gene: TRBV4-2
clone size: few
J gene: TRBJ2-7

CDR3 protein: CASSPSIHEQYF
V gene: TRBV6-6
clone size: -
J gene: TRBJ2-7

CDR3 protein: CASSLDLRSYEQYF
V gene: TRBV11-2
clone size: few
J gene: -

CDR3 protein: CASSGGPSHEQYF
V gene: TRBV5-6
clone size: few
J gene: TRBJ2-7

CDR3 protein: CASSSPPTDTQYF
V gene: TRBV7-2
clone size: few
J gene: TRBJ2-3

CDR3 protein: CASSPATGTGPDTQYF
V gene: TRBV28
clone size: few
J gene: TRBJ2-3

CDR3 protein: CSARDPSGGGYNEQFF
V gene: TRBV20-1
clone size: -
J gene: TRBJ2-1

CDR3 protein: CASSTTDNYEQYF
V gene: TRBV12-3/TRBV12-4
clone size: few
J gene: TRBJ2-7

CDR3 protein: CASSPNPWTSGSVGEQFF
V gene: TRBV7-3
clone size: -
J gene: TRBJ2-1

CDR3 protein: CASSQEASGIYNEQFF
V gene: TRBV4-3
clone size: -
J gene: -

CDR3 protein: CASSVEDRAGYGYTF
V gene: TRBV9
clone size: few
J gene: TRBJ1-2

CDR3 protein: CASSLDPPPQYF
V gene: TRBV28
clone size: -
J gene: TRBJ2-7

CDR3 protein: CASRTGRSSYEQYF
V gene: TRBV6-1
clone size: many
J gene: TRBJ2-7

CDR3 protein: CASSPRAGVGAKNIQYF
V gene: TRBV7-8
clone size: -
J gene: TRBJ2-4

CDR3 protein: CASSSTGLAFF
V gene: TRBV7-9
clone size: -
J gene: TRBJ1-1

CDR3 protein: CSARYPGRDEQYF
V gene: TRBV20-1
clone size: few
J gene: TRBJ2-7

CDR3 protein: CSARGGRGDYGYTF
V gene: TRBV20-1
clone size: few
J gene: TRBJ1-2

CDR3 protein: CASSQPPNTGELFF
V gene: TRBV4-2
clone size: -
J gene: TRBJ2-2

CDR3 protein: CASSVSYGYTF
V gene: TRBV2
clone size: few
J gene: TRBJ1-2

CDR3 protein: CSVEGGTGPYF
V gene: TRBV29-1
clone size: -
J gene: TRBJ2-1

CDR3 protein: CASSLVISGAYEQYF
V gene: TRBV7-9
clone size: few
J gene: TRBJ2-7

CDR3 protein: CASSRRVGAQETQYF
V gene: TRBV7-9
clone size: -
J gene: TRBJ2-5

CDR3 protein: CSVGWTGPEAQYF
V gene: TRBV29-1
clone size: few
J gene: TRBJ2-5

CDR3 protein: CASRPGTGNEKLFF
V gene: TRBV12-3/TRBV12-4
clone size: -
J gene: TRBJ1-4

CDR3 protein: CASSLETSSDEQYF
V gene: TRBV7-9
clone size: few
J gene: TRBJ2-7